These 16 T cell receptor beta chains were all obtained from the same sample, sequenced in a study of CD8+CD57+ T cells in acquired aplastic anemia. Those patients picked for sequencing had displayed CD8+CD57+ cell expansion on flow cytometry. For CDR3 and TCR beta VDJ profiling, genomic DNA was the template used. TCRdb re-analysed the reads in MiXCR, keeping a single row per CDR3 protein. The top ten hold 45% to 65% of the sample, which has about 40,000 distinct CDR3 sequences, roughly 63% seen once. Sequenced input: sorted CD4+, CD8+, or CD8+CD57+ T cells (not recorded which) from PBMCs. Receptor source: a human donor with aplastic anemia.

This clonotype appeared once. The chain recombines TRBV7-8 with TRBJ2-7; no clear D gene. This CDR3 is built from 13 residues. V dropped 1 base and J dropped 2 bases, with 6 bases sitting between them. Germline CDR1 reads SGHVS; CDR2 reads FQNEAQ. The CDR3 spells CASSLEVAYEQYF. The CDR3 DNA follows: TGTGCCAGCAGCTTAGAGGTGGCCTACGAGCAGTACTTC. Looking up the rest from reference TRBV7-8 and TRBJ2-7 gives the full variable domain: GAGVSQSPRYKVAKRGQDVALRCDPISGHVSLFWYQQALGQGPEFLTYFQNEAQLDKSGLPSDRFFAERPEGSVSTLKIQRTQQEDSAVYLCASSLEVAYEQYFGPGTRLTVT.

This clonotype has ten or more counts. This chain uses TRBV12-3 or TRBV12-4 with TRBJ1-5; D unclear. V lost 5 bases and J lost 4, with 6 bases in between. This CDR3 has 12 amino acids. In DNA, the CDR3 is TGTGCCAGCAGTGAGGGTAATCAGCCCCAGCATTTT. This encodes CASSEGNQPQHF.

The chain recombines TRBV15 with TRBJ1-2, with 7 bases aligning to TRBD1. Trimming at V came to 4 bases and at J to 4 bases, leaving 3 bases not matched to a gene. CDR1 and CDR2 from the germline V gene are LNHNV and YYDKDF (reference sequence). The CDR3 runs to 13 residues. The CDR3 protein is CATSKGTVYGYTF. The CDR3 bases are TGTGCCACCAGCAAGGGGACAGTCTATGGCTACACCTTC.

The V call is TRBV5-1, the J call TRBJ2-7, with D perhaps TRBD2 (5 bases). The germline CDR1 and CDR2 sequences are SGHRS and YFSETQ. This CDR3 is built from 13 residues. The V and J ends lost 5 bases and 1 base respectively, with 10 bases between them. CDR3 sequence reads: CASRLGDSYEQYF. CDR3 in DNA: TGCGCCAGCAGGCTCGGGGATTCCTACGAGCAGTACTTC. The variable domain in full, with the rest retrieved from reference TRBV5-1 and TRBJ2-7, is KAGVTQTPRYLIKTRGQQVTLSCSPISGHRSVSWYQQTPGQGLQFLFEYFSETQRNKGNFPGRFSGRQFSNSRSEMNVSTLELGDSALYLCASRLGDSYEQYFGPGTRLTVT.

In DNA, the CDR3 is TGTGCCACCAGTGATTTTCGGGACAAGAACACCGGGGAGCTGTTTTTT. This sequence encodes CATSDFRDKNTGELFF. This sequence joins TRBV24-1 and TRBJ2-2, with D possibly TRBD1 on 6 matching bases. Germline V gene lookup returns CDR1 KGHDR and CDR2 SFDVKD. This CDR3 has 16 amino acids. The germline V and J ends were trimmed by 1 base and 1 base, with 9 bases remaining between them.

This chain connects TRBV11-2 to TRBJ2-7, with D perhaps matching TRBD2 (6 bases). This CDR3 is 13 amino acids long. Trimming removed 7 bases from V and 9 bases from J, with 19 bases in between. Germline loops: CDR1 SGHAT, CDR2 FQNNGV. CDR3 in DNA: TGTGCCAGCACCCCCCGGGACTTTTCGGGGCAGTACTTC. Protein sequence: CASTPRDFSGQYF.

This clonotype was found once. Likely a read error: the CDR3 ends without its conserved phenylalanine or tryptophan. This chain connects TRBV7-2 to TRBJ2-7, with 8 bases matching TRBD2. J gave up 2 bases and V 1 base, and 7 bases lay outside the gene matches. Germline V gene lookup returns CDR1 SGHTA and CDR2 FQGNSA. This CDR3 has 16 amino acids. The CDR3 sequence is CASSLVVAGGTYEQYI. In nucleotides, the CDR3 is TGTGCCAGCAGCTTAGTGGTGGCGGGGGGAACCTACGAGCAGTACATC.

This clonotype was found many times. This chain uses TRBV15 with TRBJ2-5; D is undetermined. The CDR3 is 13 residues long. Per the germline V gene, CDR1 is LNHNV and CDR2 is YYDKDF (reference sequence). V was shortened by 3 bases and J by 4 bases, with 9 bases between the two germline ends. The CDR3 region is CATSSLGRETQYF. In DNA, the CDR3 is TGTGCCACCAGCAGTTTAGGCAGAGAGACCCAGTACTTC.

The rearrangement joins TRBV27 to TRBJ2-1; tentative D call: TRBD1 (5 bases). The germline gives CDR1 MNHEY, CDR2 SMNVEV (reference sequence). This CDR3 is 14 amino acids long. Trimming shortened V by 2 bases and J by 3 bases, and 8 bases separated the two germline ends. The CDR3 coding sequence is TGTGCCAGCAGTTTAGGGGCTAACTACAATGAGCAGTTCTTC. This translates into CASSLGANYNEQFF.

The gene calls are TRBV7-2 and TRBJ2-1; TRBD2 matches 9 bases. CDR3 length: 13 amino acids. V shed 5 bases and J 10 bases; nucleotides not matched to a gene: 6. Germline CDR1 and CDR2: SGHTA and FQGNSA. The CDR3, as DNA: TGTGCCAGCAGCAGCCAGCTAGCGGGGGAGCAGTTCTTC. Its translation: CASSSQLAGEQFF.

The chain couples TRBV10-2 to TRBJ1-5; maybe TRBD1 (5 bases). V gave up 6 bases and J gave up 3 bases, with 9 bases separating them. Germline-derived CDR1 and CDR2 are WSHSY and SAAADI. This CDR3 has 13 residues. Here the CDR3 reads CASSGTVNQPQHF. In DNA, the CDR3 is TGCGCCAGCAGCGGGACCGTCAATCAGCCCCAGCATTTT.

The chain combines TRBV30 with TRBJ2-3, with a tentative D call TRBD1 (6 bases). The CDR3 contains 14 residues. Germline CDR1 GTSNPN, CDR2 SVGIG (reference sequence). V lost 2 bases, J lost 2 bases, and 11 bases lay in between. This chain's CDR3 is CAWSPGHYTDTQYF. The CDR3, as DNA: TGTGCCTGGAGTCCGGGACATTACACAGATACGCAGTATTTT.

V usage is TRBV12-5 and J usage is TRBJ1-1; no firm D call. Between the trimmed V and J ends, which lost 1 base and 12 bases, there was a span of 15 bases. From germline, CDR1 is LGHNT and CDR2 FRNRAP. This CDR3 comprises 13 residues. CDR3 region: CASGLDGGSSPFF. CDR3 DNA sequence: TGTGCTAGTGGTTTGGACGGAGGGTCTTCGCCTTTCTTT.

The chain joins TRBV7-6 to TRBJ2-7, with no clear D. The V end was cut by 0 bases, the J end by 7 bases, with 7 bases between. Germline V CDR1 and CDR2: SGHVS, FNYEAQ. This CDR3 region has 12 residues. CDR3 coding DNA: TGTGCCAGCAGCTTAGCCCTGTTTGAGCAGTACTTC. This codes for CASSLALFEQYF.

V is TRBV15 and J is TRBJ1-5, with no clear D. Germline lookup yields CDR1 LNHNV and CDR2 YYDKDF (reference sequence). The CDR3 consists of 15 residues. V shed 0 bases and J shed 5 bases, with 11 bases lying between them. This CDR3 reads CATSRDKGGHQPQHF. In DNA form, the CDR3 reads TGTGCCACCAGCAGAGATAAGGGTGGCCATCAGCCCCAGCATTTT.

The chain joins TRBV25-1 to TRBJ1-2; D call uncertain. CDR3 length equals 14 residues. The ends were cut back, 6 bases at V and 0 bases at J, with 11 bases in the middle. Germline-derived CDR1 and CDR2 are MGHDK and SYGVNS. The CDR3 reads CASSWDGANYGYTF. For the CDR3, the DNA is TGTGCCAGCAGCTGGGATGGAGCTAACTATGGCTACACCTTC.